Sequencing of this T cell receptor beta chain was carried out in a study of T cells in localized non-small cell lung cancer. General observations from the study: Uninvolved adjacent lung had the highest recorded T cell clonality, with tumor below it. The study detected a median roughly 61 of the top 100 tumor clones in adjacent lung. Without multi-region sequencing, intratumor heterogeneity could not be excluded.

Turning to this clone: Its antigen is undetermined.

Profiled with immunoSEQ multiplex PCR; TCRdb holds only in-frame clones, not every one. Of approximately 29,000 clones listed, approximately 84% are singletons. The TCR sequence derives from a man aged 35 to 70 with stage III lung adenocarcinoma. Sample: peripheral blood mononuclear cells, taken before any cancer treatment.

The CDR3 sequence: CASTRGEGETQYF. CDR3 bases: TGCGCCAGCACTAGGGGGGAGGGAGAGACCCAGTACTTC. V usage is TRBV10-2 and J usage is TRBJ2-5, with D possibly TRBD2 on 7 matching bases. Trimming removed 7 bases at V and 4 bases at J, with 13 bases between. The CDR3 contains 13 residues. Per germline, CDR1 WSHSY and CDR2 SAAADI.